The next 19 T cell receptor beta chains were all read from a single sample in a study of blood T cell repertoires in COVID-19. Profiled with immunoSEQ multiplex PCR; TCRdb holds only in-frame clones, not every one. The sample lists a few hundred thousand clones; 80% to 90% were seen once. The material sequenced was peripheral blood. The receptors originated from a man younger than 40 who had recovered from COVID-19.

V is TRBV5-8 and J is TRBJ1-4; TRBD1 matches 7 bases. The CDR3 runs to 14 residues. Per the germline V gene, CDR1 is SGHTS and CDR2 is YDEGEE. V lost 2 bases to trimming and J lost 5 bases; unmatched junction nucleotides: 3. This CDR3 is CASSFWDRNEKLFF. DNA of the CDR3: TGTGCCAGCAGCTTTTGGGACAGAAATGAAAAACTGTTTTTT. Filled out from reference TRBV5-8 and TRBJ1-4, the complete variable domain reads EAGVTQSPTHLIKTRGQQATLRCSPISGHTSVYWYQQALGLGLQFLLWYDEGEERNRGNFPPRFSGRQFPNYSSELNVNALELEDSALYLCASSFWDRNEKLFFGSGTQLSVL.

This clone was counted a single time. This CDR3 is CASSLVQRGLLGADTQYF. CDR3 DNA: TGTGCCAGCAGTTTAGTCCAGCGGGGGCTTCTGGGGGCAGATACGCAGTATTTT. The chain couples TRBV27 to TRBJ2-3; 8 nucleotides align to TRBD2. This CDR3 region has 18 residues. From germline, CDR1 is MNHEY and CDR2 SMNVEV (reference sequence). V was pared by 2 bases and J by 4 bases, with 14 bases of the junction left unmatched.

The chain carries TRBV24-1 and TRBJ2-3; the D gene is possibly TRBD1 (5 bases). Trimming stripped 4 bases from V and 0 bases from J, with 13 bases between. Looked up from germline, CDR1 is KGHDR and CDR2 is SFDVKD. The CDR3 runs 16 residues. The CDR3 DNA sequence: TGTGCCACCAGTGACTCCGGACACTTAAGCACAGATACGCAGTATTTT. Residues: CATSDSGHLSTDTQYF.

This rearrangement joins TRBV29-1 to TRBJ2-1, with 7 bases fitting TRBD1. This CDR3 has 16 amino acids. V gave up 0 bases and J gave up 3 bases; unmatched junction bases: 8. Per germline, CDR1 SQVTM and CDR2 ANQGSEA. CDR3 sequence reads: CSVEETTGLYYNEQFF. The CDR3 bases are TGCAGCGTTGAAGAGACGACAGGGCTCTACTACAATGAGCAGTTCTTC.

This clone showed up just once. The chain links TRBV24-1 to TRBJ1-2, with D perhaps TRBD1 (6 bases). The CDR3 is 17 amino acids. The V end lost 3 bases, the J end lost 6 bases, and 22 bases lay between the germline ends. In germline, CDR1 is KGHDR, CDR2 SFDVKD. CDR3 DNA: TGTGCCACCAGTGATCCTAAGACAGGCGGCGAAGGGCATGGCTACACCTTC. It yields the protein CATSDPKTGGEGHGYTF.

The V call is TRBV3-1 (or the pseudogene TRBV3-2), the J call TRBJ1-4, with 7 bases fitting TRBD1. In germline, CDR1 is LGHDT, CDR2 YNNKEL (reference sequence). Germline trimming cut 5 bases from V and 8 bases from J; bases unmatched to any gene: 8. The CDR3 has 14 amino acids. In nucleotides, the CDR3 is TGTGCCAGCAGCACATACAGGGGCGCGGAAAAACTGTTTTTT. It codes for CASSTYRGAEKLFF.

This clone was seen more than once but under ten times. The CDR3, as DNA: TGTGCCAGTAGTATCAGGGCGGGAGGGGTTGGAGCTTTCTTT. Amino acids: CASSIRAGGVGAFF. The chain links TRBV19 to TRBJ1-1, with TRBD1 as a possible D gene (5 bases). CDR1 is LNHDA, CDR2 SQIVND, per germline (reference sequence). The V gene lost 3 bases and the J gene lost 10 bases, with 18 bases spanning the gap. The CDR3 runs to 14 residues.

The sample holds a few counts of this clone. The chain has TRBV9 and TRBJ1-5; 7 bases are shared with TRBD1. Trimming cost V 0 bases and J 1 base; bases outside gene matches: 1. The germline V gene encodes CDR1 SGDLS and CDR2 YYNGEE. The CDR3 sequence is 15 residues long. The CDR3 sequence: CASSVGGQSNQPQHF. The CDR3 DNA is TGTGCCAGCAGCGTAGGGGGACAGAGCAATCAGCCCCAGCATTTT.

The V gene is TRBV13, the J gene TRBJ2-7; the D gene is possibly TRBD1 (5 bases). The V end was cut by 2 bases, the J end by 3 bases, with 17 bases between. There are 16 residues in the CDR3. The V gene's germline CDR1 is PRHDT and CDR2 FYEKMQ (reference sequence). CDR3 loop: CASSLNSGPSYYEQYF. CDR3 in DNA: TGTGCCAGCAGCTTAAACTCAGGGCCCTCTTACTACGAGCAGTACTTC.

The chain carries TRBV6-2 or TRBV6-3 and TRBJ2-5; TRBD1 agrees at 12 bases. V lost 5 bases and J lost 4; bases outside the gene matches: 8. Germline V gene lookup returns CDR1 MNHEY and CDR2 SVGEGT. The CDR3 covers 16 residues. The CDR3 sequence is CASSGPGQGAGETQYF. The CDR3 DNA reads as TGTGCCAGCAGTGGACCGGGACAGGGGGCTGGAGAGACCCAGTACTTC.

The rearrangement uses TRBV28 and TRBJ1-5, with TRBD1 matching over 7 bases. The V segment lost 6 bases and the J segment 4 bases; nucleotides outside the gene matches: 12. Germline V gene data show CDR1 as MDHEN and CDR2 as SYDVKM. The CDR3 runs 16 residues. The chain's CDR3 is CASSLMMGQLNQPQHF. For the CDR3, the DNA is TGTGCCAGCAGCCTCATGATGGGACAGCTGAATCAGCCCCAGCATTTT.

In this sample, this clone turned up once. This chain links TRBV10-3 with TRBJ2-7; 10 bases match TRBD2. The germline gives CDR1 ENHRY, CDR2 SYGVKD. Unmatched junction bases numbered 4, after V lost 6 bases and J lost 2 bases. This CDR3 contains 14 residues. CDR3 protein: CAIRPSGGTYEQYF. The DNA for the CDR3 is TGTGCCATCAGACCTAGCGGGGGTACCTACGAGCAGTACTTC.

CDR3 in amino acids: CASSAGQGGIETQYF. DNA for the CDR3: TGTGCCAGCAGCGCCGGACAGGGGGGTATAGAGACCCAGTACTTC. The chain recombines TRBV5-4 with TRBJ2-5; 10 bases map to TRBD1. Germline V gene lookup returns CDR1 SGHNT and CDR2 YYREEE (reference sequence). The junction had 7 bases not matched to a gene; V was cut back by 4 bases and J by 4 bases. This CDR3 is built from 15 residues.

The rearrangement joins TRBV7-6 to TRBJ2-2, with D possibly matching TRBD2 (6 bases). The germline CDR1 and CDR2 sequences are SGHVS and FNYEAQ. Between the trimmed V and J ends, which lost 5 bases and 3 bases, there was a span of 13 bases. This CDR3 is 15 amino acids long. CDR3 coding DNA: TGTGCCAGCAGCCAAAGGGCGGGGTACACCGGGGAGCTGTTTTTT. The encoded protein is CASSQRAGYTGELFF.

The chain is built from TRBV7-7 and TRBJ2-2, with 10 bases identical to TRBD1. The V segment lost 5 bases and the J segment 10 bases; nucleotides outside the gene matches: 7. CDR1 is SSHAT and CDR2 is FNYEAQ in the germline V gene (reference sequence). The CDR3 spans 14 residues. CDR3 DNA: TGTGCCAGCAGCCGCGCGACAGGGGGCGTGGAGCTGTTTTTT. It is translated as CASSRATGGVELFF.

V and J are TRBV9 and TRBJ1-2, with D possibly TRBD1 on 5 matching bases. Trimming removed 0 bases from V and 7 bases from J, with 16 bases in between. This CDR3 contains 15 residues. Germline CDR1 reads SGDLS; CDR2 reads YYNGEE. CDR3: CASSVEAGYRRGYTF. For the CDR3, the DNA is TGTGCCAGCAGCGTAGAGGCAGGGTACCGTCGTGGCTACACCTTC.

The chain links TRBV6-2 or TRBV6-3 to TRBJ1-5, with D uncertain. CDR3 length: 13 residues. CDR1 MNHEY and CDR2 SVGEGT come from the germline V gene. V lost 6 bases to trimming and J lost 11 bases, with 17 bases between them. The DNA for the CDR3 is TGTGCCAGCAGCCCCGGCAGGCCCACAGCCCAGCATTTT. As protein: CASSPGRPTAQHF.

This rearrangement joins TRBV6-6 to TRBJ1-2; TRBD1 agrees at 7 bases. The germline V gene has CDR1 MNHNY and CDR2 SVGAGI (reference sequence). This CDR3 is built from 16 residues. V gave up 0 bases and J gave up 2 bases; unmatched junction bases: 6. The CDR3 is CASSYSGSGQNYGYTF. CDR3 coding DNA: TGTGCCAGCAGTTACTCGGGATCGGGACAGAACTATGGCTACACCTTC.

CDR3 DNA: TGTGCCAGCAGCCTCAAAACAACCGGGTGGGGAGATGACGACGAGCAGTACTTC. Translation gives CASSLKTTGWGDDDEQYF. The rearrangement joins TRBV3-1 (or the pseudogene TRBV3-2) to TRBJ2-7, with D possibly being TRBD2 (5 bases). V shed 4 bases and J shed 5 bases, with 27 bases lying between them. The CDR3 is made up of 18 amino acids. Germline V gives CDR1 LGHDT, CDR2 YNNKEL (reference sequence).